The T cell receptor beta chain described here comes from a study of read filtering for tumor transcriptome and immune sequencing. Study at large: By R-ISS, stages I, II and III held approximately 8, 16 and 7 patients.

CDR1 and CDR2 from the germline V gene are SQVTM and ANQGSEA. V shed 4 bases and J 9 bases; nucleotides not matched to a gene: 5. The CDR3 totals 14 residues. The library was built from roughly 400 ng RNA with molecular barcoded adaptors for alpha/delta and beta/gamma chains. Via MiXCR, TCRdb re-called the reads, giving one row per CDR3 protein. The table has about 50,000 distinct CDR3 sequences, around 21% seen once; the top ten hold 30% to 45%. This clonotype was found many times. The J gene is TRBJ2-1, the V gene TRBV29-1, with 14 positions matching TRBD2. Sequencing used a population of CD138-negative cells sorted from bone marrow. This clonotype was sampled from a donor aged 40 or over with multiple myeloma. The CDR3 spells CSVAGTSGSSEQFF. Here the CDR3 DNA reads TGCAGCGTTGCCGGGACTAGCGGGAGCAGTGAGCAGTTCTTC.